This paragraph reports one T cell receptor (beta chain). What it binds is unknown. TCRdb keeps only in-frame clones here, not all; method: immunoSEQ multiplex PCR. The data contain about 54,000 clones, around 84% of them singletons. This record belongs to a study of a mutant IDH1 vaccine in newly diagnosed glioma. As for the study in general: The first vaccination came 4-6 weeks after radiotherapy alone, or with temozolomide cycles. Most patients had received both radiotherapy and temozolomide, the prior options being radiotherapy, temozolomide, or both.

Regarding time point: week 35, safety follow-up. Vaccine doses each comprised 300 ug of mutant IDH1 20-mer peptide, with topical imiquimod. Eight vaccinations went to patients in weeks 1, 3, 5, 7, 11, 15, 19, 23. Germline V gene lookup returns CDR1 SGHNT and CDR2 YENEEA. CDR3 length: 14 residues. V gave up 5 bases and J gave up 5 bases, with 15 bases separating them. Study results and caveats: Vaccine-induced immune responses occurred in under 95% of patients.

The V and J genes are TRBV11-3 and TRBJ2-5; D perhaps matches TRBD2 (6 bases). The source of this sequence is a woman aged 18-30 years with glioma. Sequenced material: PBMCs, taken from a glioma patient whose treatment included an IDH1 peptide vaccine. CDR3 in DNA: TGTGCCAGCAGCCCTCCAACTAGCACGGAGACCCAGTACTTC. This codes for CASSPPTSTETQYF.